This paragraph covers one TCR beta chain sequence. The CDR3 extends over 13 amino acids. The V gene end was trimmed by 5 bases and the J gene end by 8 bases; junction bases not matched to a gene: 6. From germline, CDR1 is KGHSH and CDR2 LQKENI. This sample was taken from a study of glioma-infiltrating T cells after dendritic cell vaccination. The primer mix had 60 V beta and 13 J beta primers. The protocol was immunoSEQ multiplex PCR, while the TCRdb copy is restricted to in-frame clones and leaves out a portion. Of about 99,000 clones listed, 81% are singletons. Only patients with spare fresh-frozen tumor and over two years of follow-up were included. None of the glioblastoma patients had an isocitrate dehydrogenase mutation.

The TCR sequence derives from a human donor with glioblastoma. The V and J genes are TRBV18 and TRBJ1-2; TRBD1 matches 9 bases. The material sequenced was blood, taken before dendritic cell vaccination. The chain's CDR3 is CASSTGQGDGYTF. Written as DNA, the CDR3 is TGTGCCAGCTCAACGGGACAGGGCGACGGCTACACCTTC.